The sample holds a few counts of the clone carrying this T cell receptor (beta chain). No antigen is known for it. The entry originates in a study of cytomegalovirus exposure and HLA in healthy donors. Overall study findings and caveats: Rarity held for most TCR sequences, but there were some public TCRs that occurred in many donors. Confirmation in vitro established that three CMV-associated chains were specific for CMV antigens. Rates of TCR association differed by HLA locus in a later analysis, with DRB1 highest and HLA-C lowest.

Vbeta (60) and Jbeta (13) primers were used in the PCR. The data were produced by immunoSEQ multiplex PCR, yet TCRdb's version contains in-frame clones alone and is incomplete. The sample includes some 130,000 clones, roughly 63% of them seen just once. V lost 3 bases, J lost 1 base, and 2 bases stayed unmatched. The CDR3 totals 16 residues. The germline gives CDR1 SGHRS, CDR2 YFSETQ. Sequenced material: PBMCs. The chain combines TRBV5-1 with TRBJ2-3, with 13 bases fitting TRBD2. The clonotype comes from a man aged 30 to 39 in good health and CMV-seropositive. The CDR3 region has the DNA TGCGCCAGCAGCTCAACTAGCGGGGGGGGCACAGATACGCAGTATTTT. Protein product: CASSSTSGGGTDTQYF.